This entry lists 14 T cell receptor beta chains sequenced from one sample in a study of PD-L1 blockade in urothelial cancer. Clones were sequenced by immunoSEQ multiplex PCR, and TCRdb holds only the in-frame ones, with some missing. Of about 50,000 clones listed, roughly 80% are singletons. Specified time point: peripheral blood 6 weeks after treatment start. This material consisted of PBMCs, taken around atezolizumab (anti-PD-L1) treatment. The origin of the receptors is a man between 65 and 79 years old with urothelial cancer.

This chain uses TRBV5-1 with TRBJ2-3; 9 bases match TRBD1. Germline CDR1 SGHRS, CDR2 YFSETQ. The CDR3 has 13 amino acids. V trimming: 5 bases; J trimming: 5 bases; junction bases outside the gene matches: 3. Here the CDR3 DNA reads TGCGCCAGCAGACAGGGGGCGGAAGATACGCAGTATTTT. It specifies CASRQGAEDTQYF.

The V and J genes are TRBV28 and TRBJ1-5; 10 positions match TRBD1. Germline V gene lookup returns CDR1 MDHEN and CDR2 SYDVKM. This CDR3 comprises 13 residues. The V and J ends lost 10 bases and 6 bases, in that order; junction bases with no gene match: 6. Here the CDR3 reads CATMTGGSQPQHF. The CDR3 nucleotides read TGTGCCACCATGACAGGGGGCAGTCAGCCCCAGCATTTT.

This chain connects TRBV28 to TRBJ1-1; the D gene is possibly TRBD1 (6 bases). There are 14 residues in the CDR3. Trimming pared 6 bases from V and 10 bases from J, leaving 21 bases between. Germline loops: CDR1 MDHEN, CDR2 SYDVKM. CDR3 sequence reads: CASRVQGTSAAAFF. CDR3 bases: TGTGCCAGCAGGGTACAGGGAACTTCGGCGGCAGCTTTCTTT.

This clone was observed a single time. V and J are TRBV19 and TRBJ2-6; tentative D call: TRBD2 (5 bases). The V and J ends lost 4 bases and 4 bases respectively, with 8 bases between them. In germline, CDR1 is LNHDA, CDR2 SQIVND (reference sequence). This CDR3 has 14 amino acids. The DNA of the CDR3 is TGTGCCAGTAGTAGGGAGCGCGGGGCCAACGTCCTGACTTTC. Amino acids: CASSRERGANVLTF.

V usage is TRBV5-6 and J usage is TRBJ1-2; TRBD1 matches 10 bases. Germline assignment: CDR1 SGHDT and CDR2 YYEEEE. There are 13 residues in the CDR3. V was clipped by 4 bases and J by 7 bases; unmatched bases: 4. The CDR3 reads CASSVDRGLGYTF. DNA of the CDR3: TGTGCCAGCAGCGTAGACAGGGGGCTTGGCTACACCTTC. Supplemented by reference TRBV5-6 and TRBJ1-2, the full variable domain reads DAGVTQSPTHLIKTRGQQVTLRCSPKSGHDTVSWYQQALGQGPQFIFQYYEEEERQRGNFPDRFSGHQFPNYSSELNVNALLLGDSALYLCASSVDRGLGYTFGSGTRLTVV.

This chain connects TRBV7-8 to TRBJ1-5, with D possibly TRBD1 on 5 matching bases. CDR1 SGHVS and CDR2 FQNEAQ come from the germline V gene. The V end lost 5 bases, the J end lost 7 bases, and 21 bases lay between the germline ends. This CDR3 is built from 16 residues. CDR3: CASSPREGWRKQPQHF. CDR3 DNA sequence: TGTGCCAGCAGCCCCCGGGAGGGGTGGAGGAAGCAGCCCCAGCATTTT.

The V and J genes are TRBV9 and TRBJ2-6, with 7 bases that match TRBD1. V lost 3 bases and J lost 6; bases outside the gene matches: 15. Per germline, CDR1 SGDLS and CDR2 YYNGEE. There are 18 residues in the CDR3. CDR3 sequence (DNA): TGTGCCAGCAGCGGAAGACAGGGATATTCTCGGGAGGCCAACGTCCTGACTTTC. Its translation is CASSGRQGYSREANVLTF. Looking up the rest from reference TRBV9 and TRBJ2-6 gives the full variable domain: DSGVTQTPKHLITATGQRVTLRCSPRSGDLSVYWYQQSLDQGLQFLIQYYNGEERAKGNILERFSAQQFPDLHSELNLSSLELGDSALYFCASSGRQGYSREANVLTFGAGSRLTVL.

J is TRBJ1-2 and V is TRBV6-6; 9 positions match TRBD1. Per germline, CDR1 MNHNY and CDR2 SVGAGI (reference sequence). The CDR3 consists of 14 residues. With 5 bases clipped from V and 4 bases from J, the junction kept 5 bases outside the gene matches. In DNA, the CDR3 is TGTGCCAGCAGTCCGGGACAGGGCTTCTATGGCTACACCTTC. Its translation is CASSPGQGFYGYTF.

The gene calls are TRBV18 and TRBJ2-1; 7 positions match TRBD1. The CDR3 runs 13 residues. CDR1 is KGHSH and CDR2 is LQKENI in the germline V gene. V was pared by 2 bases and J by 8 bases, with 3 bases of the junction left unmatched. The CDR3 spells CASSPTQGDEQFF. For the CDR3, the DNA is TGTGCCAGCTCACCAACGCAGGGGGATGAGCAGTTCTTC.

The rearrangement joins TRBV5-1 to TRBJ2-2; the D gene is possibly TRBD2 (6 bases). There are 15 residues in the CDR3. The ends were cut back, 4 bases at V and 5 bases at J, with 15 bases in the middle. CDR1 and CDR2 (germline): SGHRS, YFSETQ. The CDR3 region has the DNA TGCGCCAGCAGCCCGGAGGGTAGTTGGACCGGGGAGCTGTTTTTT. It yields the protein CASSPEGSWTGELFF.

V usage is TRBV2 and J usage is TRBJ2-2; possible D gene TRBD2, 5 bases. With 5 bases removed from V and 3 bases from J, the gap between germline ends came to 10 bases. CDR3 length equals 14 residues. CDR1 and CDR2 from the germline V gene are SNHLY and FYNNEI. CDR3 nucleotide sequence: TGTGCCAGCAGTCGCGCGCGGGACACCGGGGAGCTGTTTTTT. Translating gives CASSRARDTGELFF.

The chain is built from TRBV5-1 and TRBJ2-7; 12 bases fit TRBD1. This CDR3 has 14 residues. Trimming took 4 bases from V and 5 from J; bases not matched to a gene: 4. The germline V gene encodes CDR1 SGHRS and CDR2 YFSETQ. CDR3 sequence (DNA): TGCGCCAGCAGCCGCCGGGACAGGGGGCACGAGCAGTACTTC. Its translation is CASSRRDRGHEQYF.

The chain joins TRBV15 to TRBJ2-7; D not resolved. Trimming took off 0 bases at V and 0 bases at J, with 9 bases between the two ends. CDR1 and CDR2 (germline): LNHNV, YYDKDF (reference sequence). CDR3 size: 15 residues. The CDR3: CATSRDIQSSYEQYF. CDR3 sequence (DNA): TGTGCCACCAGCAGAGATATACAGTCCTCCTACGAGCAGTACTTC. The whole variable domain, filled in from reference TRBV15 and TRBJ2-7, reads DAMVIQNPRYQVTQFGKPVTLSCSQTLNHNVMYWYQQKSSQAPKLLFHYYDKDFNNEADTPDNFQSRRPNTSFCFLDIRSPGLGDTAMYLCATSRDIQSSYEQYFGPGTRLTVT.

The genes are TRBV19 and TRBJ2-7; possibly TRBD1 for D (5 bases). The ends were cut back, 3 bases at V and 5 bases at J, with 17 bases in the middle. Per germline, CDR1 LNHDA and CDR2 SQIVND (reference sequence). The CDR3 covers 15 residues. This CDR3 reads CASSIKGRISDEQYF. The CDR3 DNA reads TGTGCCAGTAGTATCAAGGGGCGTATATCGGACGAGCAGTACTTC.